One T cell receptor (beta chain) is described in this entry. This specimen comes from a study of shared clonotypes between healthy human individuals. V lost 7 bases to trimming and J lost 3 bases, with 9 bases between them. From germline, CDR1 is MNHNS and CDR2 SASEGT. The CDR3 is 13 residues long. The authors ran the assay at deep level. Assay: immunoSEQ multiplex PCR; the TCRdb copy retains only in-frame clones and omits some. The sample records approximately 710,000 clones, around 90% being singletons. Healthy HIV-negative adults without recent acute infections or vaccinations served as donors. The chain joins TRBV6-1 to TRBJ2-2; D not resolved. Sequencing was carried out using memory CD8+ T cells from PBMCs. This sample's subset: CD45RO+ cells pooled with CCR7-negative TemRA cells. The sequence derives from a man aged 18 to 29 in good health. Some clones in this sample may be carry-over from other donors' samples. CDR3 amino acids: CASNDGYTGELFF. CDR3 sequence (DNA): TGTGCCAGCAACGACGGATACACCGGGGAGCTGTTTTTT.